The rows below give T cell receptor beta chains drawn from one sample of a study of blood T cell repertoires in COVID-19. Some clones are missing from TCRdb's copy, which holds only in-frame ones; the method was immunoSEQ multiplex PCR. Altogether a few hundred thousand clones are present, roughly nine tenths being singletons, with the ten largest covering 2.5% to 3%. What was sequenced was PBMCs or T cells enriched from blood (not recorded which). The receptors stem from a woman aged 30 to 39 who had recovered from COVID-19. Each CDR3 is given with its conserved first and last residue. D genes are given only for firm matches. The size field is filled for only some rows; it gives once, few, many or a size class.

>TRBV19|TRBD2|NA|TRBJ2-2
TGTGCCAGTAGTCGCGGACTAGCGGGAGGGCCCGGGGAGCTGTTTTTT
CASSRGLAGGPGELFF
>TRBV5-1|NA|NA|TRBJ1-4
TGCGCCAGCAGCTTGGCAGGGGCGAGTCGAGAAAAACTGTTTTTT
CASSLAGASREKLFF
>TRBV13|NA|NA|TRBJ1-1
TGTGCCAGCAGCTTAGACTCCGGGGAGAGAACTGAAGCTTTCTTT
CASSLDSGERTEAFF
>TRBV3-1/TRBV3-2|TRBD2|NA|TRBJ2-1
TGTGCCAGCAGCCAAGATTGGGAGGGGCGTGATGAGCAGTTCTTC
CASSQDWEGRDEQFF
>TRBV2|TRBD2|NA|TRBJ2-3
TGTGCCAGCGCGCGGACTAGCGGGATGATCACAGATACGCAGTATTTT
CASARTSGMITDTQYF
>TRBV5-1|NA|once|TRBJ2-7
TGCGCCAGCAGCCGACTACAGGGTGGGTACGAGCAGTACTTC
CASSRLQGGYEQYF
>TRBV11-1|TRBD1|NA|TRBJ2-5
TGTGCCAGCAGCTTAGACAGGGGCGTGGGAGAGACCCAGTACTTC
CASSLDRGVGETQYF
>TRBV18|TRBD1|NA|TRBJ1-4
TGTGCCAGCTCAATGACAGGGGCAGATGAAAAACTGTTTTTT
CASSMTGADEKLFF
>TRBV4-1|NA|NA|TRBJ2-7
TGCGCCAGCAGCCAAGAAACAATCGGGTTTTACGAGCAGTACTTC
CASSQETIGFYEQYF
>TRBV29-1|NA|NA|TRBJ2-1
TGCAGCGTTGAGAGGGGGATGGGGCACAATGAGCAGTTCTTC
CSVERGMGHNEQFF
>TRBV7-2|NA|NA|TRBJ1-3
TGTGCCAGCAGCTTTGAGAGGGTGGCGAACACCATATATTTT
CASSFERVANTIYF
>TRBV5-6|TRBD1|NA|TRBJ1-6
TGTGCCAGCAGTCTCGTCGCCCCTACAGGGGATTCACCCCTCCACTTT
CASSLVAPTGDSPLHF
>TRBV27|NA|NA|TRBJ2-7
TGTGCCAGCAGTTTGGGAGCTCCCTACGAGCAGTACTTC
CASSLGAPYEQYF
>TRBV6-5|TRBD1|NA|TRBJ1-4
TGTGCCAGCAGTTTCCAACCTTCGACAGGGAGGGAAAAACTGTTTTTT
CASSFQPSTGREKLFF
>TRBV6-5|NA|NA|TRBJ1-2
TGTGCCAGCACAAACGGCTATGGCTACACCTTC
CASTNGYGYTF
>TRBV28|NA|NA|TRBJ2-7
TGTGCCAGCAGCGTTCAGGGTTACGAGCAGTACTTC
CASSVQGYEQYF
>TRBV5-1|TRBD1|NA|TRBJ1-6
TGCGCCAGCAGCCCGGAAGGGACAGGGGGTTCACCCCTCCACTTT
CASSPEGTGGSPLHF
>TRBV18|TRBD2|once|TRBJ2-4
TGTGCCAGCTCACTGTTAGCGGGAGGGCGAGCCAAAAACATTCAGTACTTC
CASSLLAGGRAKNIQYF
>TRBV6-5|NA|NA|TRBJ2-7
TGTGCCAGCAGTTACTCATGGCAGGGGAACTACGAGCAGTACTTC
CASSYSWQGNYEQYF
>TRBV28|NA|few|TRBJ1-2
TGTGCCAGCAGTTTAGCAGGGGCGAACTATGGCTACACCTTC
CASSLAGANYGYTF
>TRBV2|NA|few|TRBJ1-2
TGTGCCAGCAGTGAACTAGCCGCCTATGGCTACACCTTC
CASSELAAYGYTF
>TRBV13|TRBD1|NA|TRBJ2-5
TGTGCCAGCACCTTCTTCCAGGGGGAAGAGACCCAGTACTTC
CASTFFQGEETQYF
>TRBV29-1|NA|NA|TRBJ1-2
TGCAGCGTTGAAGCGTCAGGGGCCGAGGACTATGGCTACACCTTC
CSVEASGAEDYGYTF
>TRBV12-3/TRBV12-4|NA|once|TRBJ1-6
TGTGCCAGCAGTTTAAATCGTAATTCACCCCTCCACTTT
CASSLNRNSPLHF
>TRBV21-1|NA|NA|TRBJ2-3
TGTGCCAGCAGCAAAAAGAGGGCGGGAGACACAGATACGCAGTATTTT
CASSKKRAGDTDTQYF
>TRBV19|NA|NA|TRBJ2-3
TGTGCCAGTAATAGCGGAAGCACAGATACGCAGTATTTT
CASNSGSTDTQYF
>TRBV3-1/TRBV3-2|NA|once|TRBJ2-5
TGTGCCAGCAGCCATAGGAGAGGGGGAGAGACCCAGTACTTC
CASSHRRGGETQYF